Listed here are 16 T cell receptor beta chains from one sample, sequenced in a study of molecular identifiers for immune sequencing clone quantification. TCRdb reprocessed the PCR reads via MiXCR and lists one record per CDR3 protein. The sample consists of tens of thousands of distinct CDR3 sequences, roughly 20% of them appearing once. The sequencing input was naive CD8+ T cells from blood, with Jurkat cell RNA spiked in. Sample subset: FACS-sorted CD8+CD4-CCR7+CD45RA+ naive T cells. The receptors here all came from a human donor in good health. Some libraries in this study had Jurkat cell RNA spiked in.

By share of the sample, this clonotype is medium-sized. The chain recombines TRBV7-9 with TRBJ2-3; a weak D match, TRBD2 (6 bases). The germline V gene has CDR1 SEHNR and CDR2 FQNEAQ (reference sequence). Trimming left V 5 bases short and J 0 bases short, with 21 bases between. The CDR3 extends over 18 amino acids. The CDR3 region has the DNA TGTGCCAGCAGCCCTGGGACTGCGAGAACCCTTAGCACAGATACGCAGTATTTT. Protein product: CASSPGTARTLSTDTQYF.

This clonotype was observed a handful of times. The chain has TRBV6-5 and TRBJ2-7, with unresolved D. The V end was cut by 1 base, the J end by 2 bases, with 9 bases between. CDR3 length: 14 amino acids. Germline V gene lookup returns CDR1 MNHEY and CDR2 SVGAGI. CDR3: CASSYLAGAYEQYF. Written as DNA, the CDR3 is TGTGCCAGCAGTTACTTGGCAGGAGCCTACGAGCAGTACTTC.

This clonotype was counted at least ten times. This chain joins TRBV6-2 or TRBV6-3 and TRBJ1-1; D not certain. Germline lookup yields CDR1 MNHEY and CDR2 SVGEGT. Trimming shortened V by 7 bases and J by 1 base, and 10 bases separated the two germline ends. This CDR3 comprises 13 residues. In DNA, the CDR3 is TGTGCCAGCACCGCCAGGACGAACACTGAAGCTTTCTTT. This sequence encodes CASTARTNTEAFF.

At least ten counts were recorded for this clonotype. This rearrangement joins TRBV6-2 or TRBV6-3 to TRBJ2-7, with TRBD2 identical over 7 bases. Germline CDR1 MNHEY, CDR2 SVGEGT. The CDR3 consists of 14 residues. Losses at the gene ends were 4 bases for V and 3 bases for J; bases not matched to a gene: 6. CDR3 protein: CASSWNGTNYEQYF. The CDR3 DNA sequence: TGTGCCAGCAGTTGGAACGGGACTAACTACGAGCAGTACTTC.

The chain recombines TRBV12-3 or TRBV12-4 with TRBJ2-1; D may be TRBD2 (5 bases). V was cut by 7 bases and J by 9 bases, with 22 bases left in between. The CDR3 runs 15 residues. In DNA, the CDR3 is TGTGCCAGCAACGATAAGGGTAAGGAAAGCGGTGAGCAGTTCTTC. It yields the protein CASNDKGKESGEQFF.

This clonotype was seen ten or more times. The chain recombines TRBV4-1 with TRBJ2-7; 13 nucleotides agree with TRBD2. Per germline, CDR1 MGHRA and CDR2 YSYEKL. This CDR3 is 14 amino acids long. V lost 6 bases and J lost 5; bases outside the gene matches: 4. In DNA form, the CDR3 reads TGCGCCAGCAGACGGACTAGCGGGAGCCACGAGCAGTACTTC. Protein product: CASRRTSGSHEQYF.

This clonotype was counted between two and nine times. The CDR3: CASSQALGGDEQFF. The CDR3 DNA is TGTGCCAGCAGCCAAGCTCTCGGGGGGGATGAGCAGTTCTTC. The V gene is TRBV14, the J gene TRBJ2-1; 8 positions match TRBD2. V lost 1 base and J lost 8; bases outside the gene matches: 4. The CDR3 length is 14 residues. Germline V CDR1 and CDR2: SGHDN, FVKESK.

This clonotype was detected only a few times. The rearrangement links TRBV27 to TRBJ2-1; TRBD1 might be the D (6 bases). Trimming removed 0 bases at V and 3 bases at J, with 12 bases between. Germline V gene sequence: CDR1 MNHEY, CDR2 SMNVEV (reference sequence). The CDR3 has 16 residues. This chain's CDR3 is CASSLSSGQLYNEQFF. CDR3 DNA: TGTGCCAGCAGTTTATCGTCAGGACAGCTCTACAATGAGCAGTTCTTC.

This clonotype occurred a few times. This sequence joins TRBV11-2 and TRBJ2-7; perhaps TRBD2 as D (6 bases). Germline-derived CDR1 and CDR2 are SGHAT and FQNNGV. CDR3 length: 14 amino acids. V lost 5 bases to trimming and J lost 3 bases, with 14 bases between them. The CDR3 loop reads CASSRASEYYEQYF. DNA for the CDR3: TGTGCCAGCAGCCGGGCTAGCGAATACTACGAGCAGTACTTC.

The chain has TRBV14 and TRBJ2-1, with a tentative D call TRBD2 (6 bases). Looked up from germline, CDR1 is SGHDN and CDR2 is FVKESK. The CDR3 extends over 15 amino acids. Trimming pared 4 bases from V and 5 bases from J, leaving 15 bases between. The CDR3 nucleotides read TGTGCCAGCAGCCCGGGACTGCCATTTCACAATGAGCAGTTCTTC. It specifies CASSPGLPFHNEQFF. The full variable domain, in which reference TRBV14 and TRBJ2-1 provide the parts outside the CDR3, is EAGVTQFPSHSVIEKGQTVTLRCDPISGHDNLYWYRRVMGKEIKFLLHFVKESKQDESGMPNNRFLAERTGGTYSTLKVQPAELEDSGVYFCASSPGLPFHNEQFFGPGTRLTVL.

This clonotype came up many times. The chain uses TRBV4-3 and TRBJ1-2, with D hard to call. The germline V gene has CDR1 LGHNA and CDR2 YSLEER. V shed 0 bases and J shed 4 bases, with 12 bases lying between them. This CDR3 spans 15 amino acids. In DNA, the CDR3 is TGCGCCAGCAGCCAAGATTGGGCGGGTTCCTATGGCTACACCTTC. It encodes CASSQDWAGSYGYTF.

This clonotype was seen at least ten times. CDR3 coding DNA: TGTGCCAGCAGCGTAGGGTGGGGTGGAAACTACGAGCAGTACTTC. Residues: CASSVGWGGNYEQYF. The V gene is TRBV9, the J gene TRBJ2-7; D remains unclear. Trimming took 0 bases from V and 3 from J, leaving 13 bases between them. The length of the CDR3 is 15 residues. Per the germline V gene, CDR1 is SGDLS and CDR2 is YYNGEE.

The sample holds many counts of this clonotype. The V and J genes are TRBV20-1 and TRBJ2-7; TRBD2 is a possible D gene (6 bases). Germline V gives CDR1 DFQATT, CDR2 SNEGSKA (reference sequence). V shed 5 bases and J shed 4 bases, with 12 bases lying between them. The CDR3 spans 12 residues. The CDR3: CSAWGDMYEQYF. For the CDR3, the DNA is TGCAGTGCTTGGGGGGATATGTACGAGCAGTACTTC.

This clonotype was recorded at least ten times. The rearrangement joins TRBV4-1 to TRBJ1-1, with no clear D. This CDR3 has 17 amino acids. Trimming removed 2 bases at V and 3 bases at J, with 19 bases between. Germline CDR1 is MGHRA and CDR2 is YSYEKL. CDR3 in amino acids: CASSQPDWSDTDTEAFF. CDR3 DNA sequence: TGCGCCAGCAGCCAACCCGACTGGTCTGATACGGACACTGAAGCTTTCTTT.

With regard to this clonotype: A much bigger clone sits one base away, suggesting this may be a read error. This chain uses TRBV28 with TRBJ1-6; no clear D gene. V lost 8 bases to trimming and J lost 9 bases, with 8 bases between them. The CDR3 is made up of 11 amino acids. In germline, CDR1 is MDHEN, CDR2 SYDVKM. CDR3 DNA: TGTGCCAGCTGTATGGCTTCACCCCTCCACTTT. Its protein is CASCMASPLHF.

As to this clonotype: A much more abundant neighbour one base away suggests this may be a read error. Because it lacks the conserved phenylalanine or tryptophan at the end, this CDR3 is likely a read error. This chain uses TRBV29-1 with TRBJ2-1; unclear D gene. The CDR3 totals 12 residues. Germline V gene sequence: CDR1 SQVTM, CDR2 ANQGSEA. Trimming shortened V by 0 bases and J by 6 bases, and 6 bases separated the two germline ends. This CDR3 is CSVEDPGNEQFS. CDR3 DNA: TGCAGCGTTGAAGATCCTGGCAATGAGCAGTTCTCC.